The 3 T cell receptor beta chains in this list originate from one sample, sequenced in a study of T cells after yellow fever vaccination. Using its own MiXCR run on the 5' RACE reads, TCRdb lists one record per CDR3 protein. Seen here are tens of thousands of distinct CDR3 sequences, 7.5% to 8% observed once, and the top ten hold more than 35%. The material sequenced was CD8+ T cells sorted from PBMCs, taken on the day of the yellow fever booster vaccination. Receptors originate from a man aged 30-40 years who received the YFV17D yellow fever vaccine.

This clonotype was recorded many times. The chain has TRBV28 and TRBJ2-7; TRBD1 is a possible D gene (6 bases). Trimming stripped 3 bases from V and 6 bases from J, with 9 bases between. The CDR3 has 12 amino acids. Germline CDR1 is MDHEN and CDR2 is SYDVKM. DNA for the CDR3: TGTGCCAGCAGTTTCTTGACAGGCGAGCAGTACTTC. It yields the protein CASSFLTGEQYF.

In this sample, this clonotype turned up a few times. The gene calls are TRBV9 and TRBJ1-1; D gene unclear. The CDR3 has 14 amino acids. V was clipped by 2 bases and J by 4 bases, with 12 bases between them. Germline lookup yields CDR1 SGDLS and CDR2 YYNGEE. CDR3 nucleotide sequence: TGTGCCAGCAGCGTGGAAGGGCTCGGCACTGAAGCTTTCTTT. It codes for CASSVEGLGTEAFF.

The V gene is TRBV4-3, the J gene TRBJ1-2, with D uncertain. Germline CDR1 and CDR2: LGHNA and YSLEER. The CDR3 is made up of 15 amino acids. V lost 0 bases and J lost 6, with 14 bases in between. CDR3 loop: CASSQDPTESNGYTF. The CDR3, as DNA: TGCGCCAGCAGCCAAGACCCCACAGAGAGCAATGGCTACACCTTC.